The clone carrying this T cell receptor (beta chain) was counted only a few times. No antigen is known for it. Using its own MiXCR run on the 5' RACE reads, TCRdb lists one record per CDR3 protein. The repertoire holds approximately 58,000 distinct CDR3 sequences, with roughly 28% as singletons. The germline V gene encodes CDR1 DFQATT and CDR2 SNEGSKA (reference sequence). The CDR3 covers 13 residues. Treg sorting used a CD4+CD25+CD127-/low gate. Study-wide findings and caveats: Tumor Tregs overlapped most with tumor, then blood, naive CD4+ cells. Whole repertoires were not studied in the larger cohort, only one V-J beta rearrangement.

The clonotype originates from a female donor with breast cancer. The sequenced sample consisted of tumor-infiltrating Tregs sorted from the breast tumor. The rearrangement links TRBV20-1 to TRBJ2-1; D may be TRBD1 (6 bases). The CDR3: CSTFRTDYNEQFF. The CDR3 region has the DNA TGCAGCACCTTCAGGACAGACTACAATGAGCAGTTCTTC.